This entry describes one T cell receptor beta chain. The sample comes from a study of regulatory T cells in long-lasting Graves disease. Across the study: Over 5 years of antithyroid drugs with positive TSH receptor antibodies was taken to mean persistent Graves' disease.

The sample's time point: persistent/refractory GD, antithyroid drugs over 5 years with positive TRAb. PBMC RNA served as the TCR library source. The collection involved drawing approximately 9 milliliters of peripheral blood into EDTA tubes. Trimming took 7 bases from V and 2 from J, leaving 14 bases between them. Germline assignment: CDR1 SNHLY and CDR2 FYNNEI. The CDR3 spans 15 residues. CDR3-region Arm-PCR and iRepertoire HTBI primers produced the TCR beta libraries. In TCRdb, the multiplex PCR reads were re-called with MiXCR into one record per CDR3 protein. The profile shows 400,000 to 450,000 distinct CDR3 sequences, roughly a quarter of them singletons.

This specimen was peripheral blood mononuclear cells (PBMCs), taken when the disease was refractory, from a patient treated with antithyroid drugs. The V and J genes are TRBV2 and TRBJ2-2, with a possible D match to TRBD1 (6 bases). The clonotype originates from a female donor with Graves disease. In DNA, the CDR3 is TGTGCCAGCACGGAAACGGACAGTAACACCGGGGAGCTGTTTTTT. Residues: CASTETDSNTGELFF.